A single T cell receptor beta chain is shown here with its context. The sample belongs to a study of blood T cell repertoires in COVID-19. Study-wide background: COVID-19 samples from acute and convalescent phases originated in the United States, Italy and Spain. In each case, the material was cDNA or gDNA derived from T cells, B-cell-depleted T cells, or PBMCs.

Per the original data handling: From reference gene primer amplification, estimates of nucleated cell counts were derived. Profiled with immunoSEQ multiplex PCR; TCRdb holds only in-frame clones, not every one. V, J and clone size are those of that table, while D and trimming were read from the DNA. The data hold around 75,000 clones, with 85% to 90% observed a single time. Trimming stripped 5 bases from V and 0 bases from J, with 9 bases between. Germline assignment: CDR1 SGHNT and CDR2 YENEEA. This CDR3 is built from 14 residues. J is TRBJ2-3 and V is TRBV11-3, with D perhaps TRBD1 (6 bases). The origin of this receptor is a human donor in a cohort sampled during active COVID-19. The specimen was peripheral blood. CDR3 DNA: TGTGCCAGCAGCATAACAGGGAGCACAGATACGCAGTATTTT. This encodes CASSITGSTDTQYF.